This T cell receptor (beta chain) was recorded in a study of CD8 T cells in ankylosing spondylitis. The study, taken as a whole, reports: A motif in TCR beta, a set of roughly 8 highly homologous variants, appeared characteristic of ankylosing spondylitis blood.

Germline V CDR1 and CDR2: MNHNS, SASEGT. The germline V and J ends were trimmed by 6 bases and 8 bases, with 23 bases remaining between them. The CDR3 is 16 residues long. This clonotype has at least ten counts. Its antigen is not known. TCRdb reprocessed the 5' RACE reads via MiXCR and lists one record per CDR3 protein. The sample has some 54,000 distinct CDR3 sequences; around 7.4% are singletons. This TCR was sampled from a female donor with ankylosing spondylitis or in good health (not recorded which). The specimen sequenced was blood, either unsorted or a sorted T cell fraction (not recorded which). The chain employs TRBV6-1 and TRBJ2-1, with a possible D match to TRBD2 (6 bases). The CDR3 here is CASSAPTSGDLHEQFF. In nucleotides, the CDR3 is TGTGCCAGCAGCGCACCAACATCGGGGGATCTCCATGAGCAGTTCTTC.